A selection of T cell receptor beta chains follows, all from one sample in a study of a mutant IDH1 vaccine in newly diagnosed glioma. Their antigens remain unidentified. Sequencing used immunoSEQ multiplex PCR; TCRdb keeps in-frame clones, though not all of them. The sample shows tens of thousands of clones, over 75% of them seen only once. Sample: PBMCs, taken from a glioma patient whose treatment included an IDH1 peptide vaccine. These receptors were obtained from a woman aged 40 to 50 with glioma. Some clones in this sample may be carry-over from other donors' samples. The CDR3 runs from the conserved cysteine through the conserved F or W. A D gene is named only where the DNA matches it firmly. Size is omitted from some rows. Given values are once, few, many or a class for expanded clones.

TRBV27	-	-	TRBJ2-7	CASSWDSSALPYEQYF	TGTGCCAGCAGTTGGGATTCTAGCGCATTACCCTACGAGCAGTACTTC
TRBV5-1	TRBD2	-	TRBJ2-1	CASSLAGGGAYNEQFF	TGCGCCAGCAGCTTGGCCGGCGGGGGGGCCTACAATGAGCAGTTCTTC
TRBV12-5	TRBD2	-	TRBJ2-5	CASGSGGGVETQYF	TGTGCTAGTGGTTCGGGAGGGGGGGTTGAGACCCAGTACTTC
TRBV10-1	-	once	TRBJ2-7	CASSDQGREQYF	TGCGCCAGCAGTGATCAGGGAAGGGAGCAGTACTTC
TRBV28	-	medium-sized	TRBJ1-1	CASKEGRTEAFF	TGTGCCAGCAAAGAGGGCCGCACTGAAGCTTTCTTT
TRBV19	-	-	TRBJ1-2	CATGAGYTF	TGTGCCACAGGGGCTGGCTACACCTTC
TRBV6-1	TRBD1	-	TRBJ2-1	CASSEAGGQGWNEQFF	TGTGCCAGCAGTGAAGCTGGGGGACAGGGGTGGAATGAGCAGTTCTTC
TRBV25-1	-	few	TRBJ1-4	CASSEVPLYEKLFF	TGTGCCAGCAGTGAAGTGCCCCTCTATGAAAAACTGTTTTTT
TRBV6-1	-	-	TRBJ2-7	CASSEGRTGRSSYEQYF	TGTGCCAGCAGTGAAGGGAGAACAGGCAGGAGCTCCTACGAGCAGTACTTC
TRBV4-3	-	-	TRBJ1-2	CASSQDSVLDYGYTF	TGCGCCAGCAGCCAAGATTCGGTCTTGGACTATGGCTACACCTTC
TRBV7-9	TRBD1	-	TRBJ2-3	CASSEFRDRVTDTQYF	TGTGCCAGCAGCGAATTCCGGGACAGAGTCACAGATACGCAGTATTTT
TRBV27	-	-	TRBJ2-1	CASTLDGTPWGDNEQFF	TGTGCCAGCACCCTTGACGGGACCCCATGGGGCGACAATGAGCAGTTCTTC
TRBV18	-	few	TRBJ1-3	CASSPTGSGNTIYF	TGTGCCAGCTCACCGACAGGCTCTGGAAACACCATATATTTT
TRBV29-1	TRBD2	-	TRBJ2-3	CSAEGTVRGGGTDTQYF	TGCAGCGCCGAGGGGACCGTCCGGGGGGGAGGCACAGATACGCAGTATTTT
TRBV2	-	-	TRBJ2-7	CASSEFDGAGGADEQYF	TGTGCCAGCAGTGAATTTGATGGTGCGGGCGGGGCGGACGAGCAGTACTTC